The 32 T cell receptor beta chains presented below share a single source sample, sequenced in a study of cytomegalovirus exposure and HLA in healthy donors. Primers for the PCR totalled 60 Vbeta and 13 Jbeta. Clones were sequenced by immunoSEQ multiplex PCR, and TCRdb holds only the in-frame ones, with some missing. The sample carries approximately 160,000 clones, around 72% recorded once. The specimen sequenced was PBMCs. All receptors derive from a woman between 45 and 65 years old in good health and CMV-seropositive.

V gene TRBV30 combines with J gene TRBJ1-2; D ambiguous. V was pared by 0 bases and J by 7 bases, with 12 bases between. CDR3 length: 13 residues. Germline values: CDR1 GTSNPN, CDR2 SVGIG (reference sequence). The DNA of the CDR3 is TGTGCCTGGAGTGTAAACCGAGGGTTTGGCTACACCTTC. Translation: CAWSVNRGFGYTF.

The chain is built from TRBV2 and TRBJ1-6; D gene unclear. The length of the CDR3 is 15 residues. In germline, CDR1 is SNHLY, CDR2 FYNNEI. Trimming took 7 bases from V and 0 from J, leaving 10 bases between them. The CDR3 DNA reads as TGTGCCAGCAACGGTAGGAGCTCCTATAATTCACCCCTCCACTTT. Amino acid sequence: CASNGRSSYNSPLHF.

The J gene is TRBJ2-7, the V gene TRBV9; perhaps TRBD2 as D (5 bases). CDR3 length equals 15 residues. Germline V CDR1 and CDR2: SGDLS, YYNGEE. V was shortened by 0 bases and J by 3 bases, with 13 bases between the two germline ends. This chain's CDR3 is CASSVEGRDLYEQYF. CDR3 sequence (DNA): TGTGCCAGCAGCGTAGAGGGTCGGGATCTCTACGAGCAGTACTTC.

The chain is built from TRBV7-9 and TRBJ1-2; TRBD1 matches at 9 bases. The germline CDR1 and CDR2 sequences are SEHNR and FQNEAQ (reference sequence). The CDR3 has 13 amino acids. V shed 9 bases and J 2 bases; nucleotides not matched to a gene: 4. The CDR3 nucleotides read TGTGCCAGTAGGACAGGGGAGAACTATGGCTACACCTTC. The encoded protein is CASRTGENYGYTF.

V is TRBV16 and J is TRBJ2-5; 7 bases align to TRBD2. The CDR3 loop spans 14 amino acids. Losses at the gene ends were 0 bases for V and 3 bases for J; bases not matched to a gene: 1. Germline V gene sequence: CDR1 KGHSY, CDR2 FQNENV. As DNA, the CDR3 is TGTGCCAGCAGCCAATCGACTAGCAAAGAGACCCAGTACTTC. Its protein is CASSQSTSKETQYF.

This clone appeared once. The genes are TRBV7-3 and TRBJ2-1; D uncertain. CDR1 and CDR2 from the germline V gene are SGHTA and FQGTGA. The CDR3 runs to 13 residues. V was trimmed by 6 bases and J by 5 bases, leaving 11 bases between them. The CDR3 region has the DNA TGTGCCAGCAGTCTAGGAATTCACAATGAGCAGTTCTTC. Protein product: CASSLGIHNEQFF.

The chain carries TRBV10-3 and TRBJ2-4, with 7 bases identical to TRBD1. J lost 6 bases, V lost 2 bases, and 1 base had no gene match. Per the germline V gene, CDR1 is ENHRY and CDR2 is SYGVKD. This CDR3 comprises 13 residues. In DNA, the CDR3 is TGTGCCATCAGTGAGGGGGACAGAAACATTCAGTACTTC. The encoded protein is CAISEGDRNIQYF.

The chain employs TRBV6-1 and TRBJ2-3; D remains unclear. This CDR3 has 12 amino acids. V gave up 2 bases and J gave up 11 bases, with 11 bases separating them. CDR1 and CDR2 from the germline V gene are MNHNS and SASEGT. CDR3 residues: CASSELAFGQYF. DNA of the CDR3: TGTGCCAGCAGTGAATTGGCCTTTGGGCAGTATTTT.

Comment on this clone: The sample carries other DNA sequences with the same CDR3. The rearrangement uses TRBV11-3 and TRBJ1-4, with D unresolved. V was pared by 1 base and J by 5 bases, with 8 bases between. Germline CDR1 and CDR2: SGHNT and YENEEA. The CDR3 length is 14 residues. CDR3 sequence reads: CASSLGLMNEKLFF. The CDR3 DNA follows: TGTGCCAGCAGCTTAGGACTGATGAATGAAAAACTGTTTTTT. Combining the CDR3 with reference TRBV11-3 and TRBJ1-4 gives the whole variable domain EAGVVQSPRYKIIEKKQPVAFWCNPISGHNTLYWYLQNLGQGPELLIRYENEEAVDDSQLPKDRFSAERLKGVDSTLKIQPAELGDSAVYLCASSLGLMNEKLFFGSGTQLSVL.

This chain uses TRBV10-2 with TRBJ2-7; 8 nucleotides match TRBD1. The length of the CDR3 is 13 residues. V trimming: 6 bases; J trimming: 0 bases; junction bases outside the gene matches: 1. Germline-derived CDR1 and CDR2 are WSHSY and SAAADI. The CDR3 sequence is CASRDRASYEQYF. In DNA form, the CDR3 reads TGCGCCAGCAGGGACAGGGCCTCCTACGAGCAGTACTTC.

The V call is TRBV5-1, the J call TRBJ2-1; maybe TRBD2 (6 bases). Germline V gene sequence: CDR1 SGHRS, CDR2 YFSETQ. The CDR3 extends over 14 amino acids. Trimming removed 0 bases from V and 8 bases from J, with 12 bases in between. The CDR3 here is CASSLGGKVYEQFF. The CDR3 DNA is TGCGCCAGCAGCTTGGGCGGGAAAGTTTATGAGCAGTTCTTC.

As for this clone: A junction end diverges from the germline sequence, so it may reflect a read error. The chain is built from TRBV7-7 and TRBJ2-7, with 9 bases aligning to TRBD2. Germline values: CDR1 SSHAT, CDR2 FNYEAQ (reference sequence). The CDR3 spans 13 residues. CDR3 sequence (DNA): TGTGCTAGCAGTCGTAGCGGGAGCTACGAGCAGTACTTC. Residues: CASSRSGSYEQYF. Combining the CDR3 with reference TRBV7-7 and TRBJ2-7 gives the whole variable domain GAGVSQSPRYKVTKRGQDVTLRCDPISSHATLYWYQQALGQGPEFLTYFNYEAQPDKSGLPSDRFSAERPEGSISTLTIQRTEQRDSAMYRCASSRSGSYEQYFGPGTRLTVT.

The gene calls are TRBV5-8 and TRBJ1-2; the D gene is possibly TRBD1 (6 bases). Germline V lookup: CDR1 SGHTS, CDR2 YDEGEE. The CDR3 is 12 residues long. Trimming took off 5 bases at V and 3 bases at J, with 8 bases between the two ends. The CDR3 sequence is CASSGQYYGYTF. As DNA, the CDR3 is TGTGCCAGCAGTGGACAGTACTATGGCTACACCTTC. Variable domain in full (rest from reference TRBV5-8 and TRBJ1-2): EAGVTQSPTHLIKTRGQQATLRCSPISGHTSVYWYQQALGLGLQFLLWYDEGEERNRGNFPPRFSGRQFPNYSSELNVNALELEDSALYLCASSGQYYGYTFGSGTRLTVV.

This clone was recorded only once. The rearrangement joins TRBV19 to TRBJ2-2, with 8 bases that match TRBD1. From germline, CDR1 is LNHDA and CDR2 SQIVND (reference sequence). The CDR3 consists of 15 residues. V lost 3 bases to trimming and J lost 6 bases; unmatched junction nucleotides: 6. The CDR3 loop reads CASSILGQGPGELFF. The CDR3 DNA sequence: TGTGCCAGTAGTATTTTAGGACAGGGACCCGGGGAGCTGTTTTTT.

This chain uses TRBV19 with TRBJ1-2; D may be TRBD1 (6 bases). CDR3 length equals 16 residues. Germline CDR1 LNHDA, CDR2 SQIVND (reference sequence). The ends were cut back, 6 bases at V and 1 base at J, with 18 bases in the middle. CDR3: CASSPAPGHINYGYTF. Written as DNA, the CDR3 is TGTGCCAGTAGCCCGGCGCCGGGACACATTAACTATGGCTACACCTTC.

Concerning this clone: The junction departs from the called germline gene at one end, perhaps through a read error. J is TRBJ2-6 and V is TRBV30, with D possibly matching TRBD2 (6 bases). There are 15 residues in the CDR3. The germline CDR1 and CDR2 sequences are GTSNPN and SVGIG (reference sequence). The CDR3, as DNA: TGTGCCTGGAGTGTAACGGGAGCTGGGGCCAACGGCCTGACTTTC. Residues: CAWSVTGAGANGLTF.

The count of this clone is one. The gene calls are TRBV7-2 and TRBJ1-1; D not certain. With 5 bases removed from V and 4 bases from J, the gap between germline ends came to 14 bases. This CDR3 has 14 amino acids. From germline, CDR1 is SGHTA and CDR2 FQGNSA. DNA for the CDR3: TGTGCCAGCAGCCCCTGGTCGGTTGCCACTGAAGCTTTCTTT. This encodes CASSPWSVATEAFF.

The chain recombines TRBV2 with TRBJ1-1; D gene ambiguous. The ends were cut back, 7 bases at V and 4 bases at J, with 10 bases in the middle. The CDR3 length is 12 residues. Germline values: CDR1 SNHLY, CDR2 FYNNEI. In DNA form, the CDR3 reads TGTGCCAGCACGGAGGGTATCACTGAAGCTTTCTTT. The encoded protein is CASTEGITEAFF.

The chain has TRBV7-2 and TRBJ2-7, with no clear D. The CDR3 extends over 14 amino acids. Trimming removed 4 bases from V and 0 bases from J, with 10 bases in between. Germline loops: CDR1 SGHTA, CDR2 FQGNSA. CDR3 in DNA: TGTGCCAGCAGCTCGCATGCCGGCTCCTACGAGCAGTACTTC. Translation: CASSSHAGSYEQYF.

The gene calls are TRBV5-1 and TRBJ2-7; D might be TRBD1 (6 bases). The CDR3 consists of 15 residues. Trimming shortened V by 0 bases and J by 4 bases, and 14 bases separated the two germline ends. The germline gives CDR1 SGHRS, CDR2 YFSETQ. The CDR3 is CASSLDLGAGYEQYF. The CDR3, as DNA: TGCGCCAGCAGCTTGGATTTGGGGGCAGGATACGAGCAGTACTTC.

The chain has TRBV11-3 and TRBJ1-1; 8 bases are a match to TRBD1. J gave up 0 bases and V 1 base, and 10 bases lay outside the gene matches. There are 18 residues in the CDR3. Germline V gene sequence: CDR1 SGHNT, CDR2 YENEEA. CDR3 residues: CASSLGGTGATVNTEAFF. As DNA, the CDR3 is TGTGCCAGCAGCTTAGGAGGGACAGGCGCAACCGTGAACACTGAAGCTTTCTTT.

For this clone: At the DNA level, this CDR3 is encoded by other sequences in the same sample as well. V and J are TRBV6-5 and TRBJ1-5, with 8 bases identical to TRBD1. Germline V gene sequence: CDR1 MNHEY, CDR2 SVGAGI. The CDR3 extends over 14 amino acids. V lost 6 bases, J lost 4 bases, and 5 bases stayed unmatched. The CDR3 spells CASRRTGRNQPQHF. The CDR3 nucleotides are TGTGCCAGCAGAAGGACAGGGCGGAATCAGCCCCAGCATTTT.

V usage is TRBV7-2 and J usage is TRBJ1-1; unclear D gene. V dropped 2 bases and J dropped 3 bases, with 7 bases sitting between them. The germline gives CDR1 SGHTA, CDR2 FQGNSA. The CDR3 length is 13 residues. For the CDR3, the DNA is TGTGCCAGCAGCTTATCCCGGGACACTGAAGCTTTCTTT. This gives the protein CASSLSRDTEAFF.

V and J are TRBV7-9 and TRBJ2-1; 11 nucleotides align to TRBD2. The germline gives CDR1 SEHNR, CDR2 FQNEAQ (reference sequence). The CDR3 is made up of 15 amino acids. Trimming took 1 base from V and 7 from J; bases not matched to a gene: 3. As DNA, the CDR3 is TGTGCCAGCAGCTTAGAGGGACTAGCGGAGAATGAGCAGTTCTTC. Translating gives CASSLEGLAENEQFF.

V is TRBV27 and J is TRBJ2-1, with 8 positions matching TRBD1. Germline loops: CDR1 MNHEY, CDR2 SMNVEV (reference sequence). CDR3 size: 17 residues. V lost 6 bases, J lost 4 bases, and 14 bases stayed unmatched. The CDR3 DNA sequence: TGTGCCAGCAGGCGGGGTGGCCAGGGGGCCCGATACAATGAGCAGTTCTTC. Translation gives CASRRGGQGARYNEQFF.

The chain couples TRBV30 to TRBJ1-1; perhaps TRBD1 as D (6 bases). Trimming shortened V by 3 bases and J by 8 bases, and 25 bases separated the two germline ends. Germline assignment: CDR1 GTSNPN and CDR2 SVGIG (reference sequence). This CDR3 spans 16 amino acids. CDR3 sequence: CAWSNPRGGSTLEAFF. In DNA form, the CDR3 reads TGTGCCTGGAGCAACCCGCGGGGGGGCTCGACACTGGAAGCTTTCTTT. Based on the CDR3 plus reference TRBV30 and TRBJ1-1, the full variable domain is SQTIHQWPATLVQPVGSPLSLECTVEGTSNPNLYWYRQAAGRGLQLLFYSVGIGQISSEVPQNLSASRPQDRQFILSSKKLLLSDSGFYLCAWSNPRGGSTLEAFFGQGTRLTVV.

V and J are TRBV10-3 and TRBJ2-3, with TRBD2 identical over 7 bases. This CDR3 contains 16 residues. Trimming cost V 2 bases and J 4 bases; bases outside gene matches: 9. From germline, CDR1 is ENHRY and CDR2 SYGVKD. CDR3 sequence reads: CAISEPQAGVADTQYF. CDR3 nucleotide sequence: TGTGCCATCAGTGAGCCCCAGGCGGGAGTGGCAGATACGCAGTATTTT.

V is TRBV23-1 and J is TRBJ2-7, with TRBD1 matching 9 bases. TRBV23-1 is given ORF status, its function remaining uncertain. J lost 1 base, V lost 0 bases, and 7 bases had no gene match. CDR3 length: 17 amino acids. The DNA for the CDR3 is TGCGCCAGCAGTCAATCCGCGACAGGGGGTCAATCCTACGAGCAGTACTTC. This translates into CASSQSATGGQSYEQYF.

V usage is TRBV11-2 and J usage is TRBJ1-1; TRBD1 might be the D (6 bases). Looked up from germline, CDR1 is SGHAT and CDR2 is FQNNGV. Trimming removed 4 bases from V and 6 bases from J, with 18 bases in between. The CDR3 covers 15 residues. The CDR3 nucleotides are TGTGCCAGCAGCTCTATACAGGGAGATCGAGCTGAAGCTTTCTTT. Encoded protein: CASSSIQGDRAEAFF.

J is TRBJ2-6 and V is TRBV4-2, with a tentative D call TRBD1 (5 bases). V lost 0 bases, J lost 0 bases, and 15 bases lay in between. The CDR3 totals 19 residues. Germline values: CDR1 LGHNA, CDR2 YNFKEQ. CDR3: CASSQESRDSLSGANVLTF. The CDR3 nucleotides are TGTGCCAGCAGCCAAGAAAGCAGGGATTCCCTCTCTGGGGCCAACGTCCTGACTTTC.

This sequence joins TRBV19 and TRBJ1-1; 7 bases are a match to TRBD1. Germline V CDR1 and CDR2: LNHDA, SQIVND (reference sequence). After removal of 7 bases from V and 6 bases from J, the junction contained 8 bases not matched to a gene. The CDR3 contains 13 residues. The CDR3 nucleotides are TGTGCCAGTACCACTCGGGACAGTCCTGAAGCTTTCTTT. This sequence encodes CASTTRDSPEAFF.

The CDR3 DNA follows: TGTGCCAGCAGGACTAGCGGAGGAGGTATCTACGAGCAGTACTTC. Its protein product is CASRTSGGGIYEQYF. The rearrangement joins TRBV7-2 to TRBJ2-7; 9 bases line up with TRBD2. CDR3 length equals 15 residues. The junction had 9 bases not matched to a gene; V was cut back by 6 bases and J by 3 bases. Germline V gene sequence: CDR1 SGHTA, CDR2 FQGNSA.